This T cell receptor beta chain was observed in a study of blood T cell repertoires in COVID-19. For the study at large: T cells, B-cell-depleted T cells, or PBMCs provided the cDNA or gDNA that served as material.

Assay used: immunoSEQ multiplex PCR; TCRdb lists only in-frame clones, some missing. Among under 200,000 clones listed, around 87% were seen once. Germline V lookup: CDR1 LGHNT, CDR2 FRNRAP. With 2 bases removed from V and 6 bases from J, the gap between germline ends came to 10 bases. The CDR3 extends over 14 amino acids. The chain uses TRBV12-5 and TRBJ2-2, with D possibly matching TRBD2 (5 bases). Source material: peripheral blood. The clonotype originates from a man between 18 and 29 years old with acute or convalescent COVID-19. The CDR3 DNA follows: TGTGCTAGTGGTTTGACACTAGTCTCCGGGGAGCTGTTTTTT. Amino acid sequence: CASGLTLVSGELFF.